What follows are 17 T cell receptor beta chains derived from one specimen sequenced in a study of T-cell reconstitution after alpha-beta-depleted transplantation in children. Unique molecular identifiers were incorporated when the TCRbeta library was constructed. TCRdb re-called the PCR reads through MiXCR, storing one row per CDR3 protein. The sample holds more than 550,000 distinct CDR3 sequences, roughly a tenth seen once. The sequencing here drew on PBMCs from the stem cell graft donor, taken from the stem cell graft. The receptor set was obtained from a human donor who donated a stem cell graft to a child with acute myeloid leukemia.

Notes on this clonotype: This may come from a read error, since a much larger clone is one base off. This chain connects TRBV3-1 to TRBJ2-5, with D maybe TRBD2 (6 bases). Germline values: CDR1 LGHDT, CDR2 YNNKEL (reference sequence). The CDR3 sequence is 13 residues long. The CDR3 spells CASSAGTGETKYF. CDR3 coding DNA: TGTGCCAGCAGCGCCGGGACTGGCGAGACCAAGTACTTC.

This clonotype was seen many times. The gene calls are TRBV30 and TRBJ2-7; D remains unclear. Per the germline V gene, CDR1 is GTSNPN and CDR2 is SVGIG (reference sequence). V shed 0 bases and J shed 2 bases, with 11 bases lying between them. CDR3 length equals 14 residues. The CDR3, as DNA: TGTGCCTGGAGTGTCCCCAGGATTACCTACGAGCAGTACTTC. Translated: CAWSVPRITYEQYF.

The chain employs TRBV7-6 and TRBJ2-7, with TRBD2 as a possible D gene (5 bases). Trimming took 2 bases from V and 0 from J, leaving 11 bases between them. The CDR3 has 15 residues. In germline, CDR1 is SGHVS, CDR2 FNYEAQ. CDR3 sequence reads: CASSLRAGYSYEQYF. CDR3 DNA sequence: TGTGCCAGCAGCTTAAGGGCGGGTTACTCCTACGAGCAGTACTTC.

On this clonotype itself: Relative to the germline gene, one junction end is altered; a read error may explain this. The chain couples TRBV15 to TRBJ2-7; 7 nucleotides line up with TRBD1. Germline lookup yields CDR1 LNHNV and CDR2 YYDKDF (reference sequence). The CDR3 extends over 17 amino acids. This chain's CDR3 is CATSAPRRTGQVYDQYF. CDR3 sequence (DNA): TGTGCCACCAGCGCCCCAAGGCGGACAGGCCAAGTGTACGACCAGTACTTC. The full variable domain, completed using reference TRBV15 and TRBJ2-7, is DAMVIQNPRYQVTQFGKPVTLSCSQTLNHNVMYWYQQKSSQAPKLLFHYYDKDFNNEADTPDNFQSRRPNTSFCFLDIRSPGLGDTAMYLCATSAPRRTGQVYDQYFGPGTRLTVT.

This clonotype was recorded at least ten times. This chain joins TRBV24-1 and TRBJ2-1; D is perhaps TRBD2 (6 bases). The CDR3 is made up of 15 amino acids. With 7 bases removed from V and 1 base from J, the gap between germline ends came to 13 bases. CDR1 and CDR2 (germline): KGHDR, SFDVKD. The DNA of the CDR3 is TGTGCCACCAGGGATAGCGGACCGTCCTACAATGAGCAGTTCTTC. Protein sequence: CATRDSGPSYNEQFF.

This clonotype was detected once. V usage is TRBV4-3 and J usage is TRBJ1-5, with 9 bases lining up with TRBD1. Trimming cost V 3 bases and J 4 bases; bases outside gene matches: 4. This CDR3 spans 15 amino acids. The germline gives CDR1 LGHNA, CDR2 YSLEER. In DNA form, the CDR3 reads TGCGCCAGCAGCCACGAGACAGGGGGTAATCAGCCCCAGCATTTT. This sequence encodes CASSHETGGNQPQHF.

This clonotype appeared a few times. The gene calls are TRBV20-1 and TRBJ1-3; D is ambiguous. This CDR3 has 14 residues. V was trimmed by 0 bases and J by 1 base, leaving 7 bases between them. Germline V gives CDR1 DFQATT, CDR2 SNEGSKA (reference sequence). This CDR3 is CSARDVVSGNTIYF. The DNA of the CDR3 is TGCAGTGCTAGAGATGTGGTATCTGGAAACACCATATATTTT.

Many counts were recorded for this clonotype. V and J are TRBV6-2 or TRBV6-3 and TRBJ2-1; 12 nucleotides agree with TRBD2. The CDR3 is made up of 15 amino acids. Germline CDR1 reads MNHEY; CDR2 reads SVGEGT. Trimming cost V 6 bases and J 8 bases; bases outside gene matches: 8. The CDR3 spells CASRSGTSGRDEQFF. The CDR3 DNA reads TGTGCCAGCAGATCCGGGACTAGCGGGCGGGATGAGCAGTTCTTC.

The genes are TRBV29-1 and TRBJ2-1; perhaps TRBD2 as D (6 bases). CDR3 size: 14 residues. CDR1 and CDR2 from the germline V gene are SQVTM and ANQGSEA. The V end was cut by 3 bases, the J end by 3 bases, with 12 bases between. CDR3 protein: CSVDEGRSYNEQFF. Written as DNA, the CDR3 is TGCAGCGTTGACGAGGGGAGGAGCTACAATGAGCAGTTCTTC.

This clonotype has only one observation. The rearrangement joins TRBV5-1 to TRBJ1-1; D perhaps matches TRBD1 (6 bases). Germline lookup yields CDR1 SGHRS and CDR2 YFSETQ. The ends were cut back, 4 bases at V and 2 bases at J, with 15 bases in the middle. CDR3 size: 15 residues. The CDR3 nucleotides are TGCGCCAGCAGCCAAACCCCAGGGGCTAACACTGAAGCTTTCTTT. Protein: CASSQTPGANTEAFF.

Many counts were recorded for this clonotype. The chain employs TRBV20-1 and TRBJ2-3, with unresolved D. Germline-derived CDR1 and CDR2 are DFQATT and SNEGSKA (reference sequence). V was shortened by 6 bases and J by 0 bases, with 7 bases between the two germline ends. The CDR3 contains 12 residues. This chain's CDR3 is CSAELSTDTQYF. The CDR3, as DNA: TGCAGTGCCGAGCTTAGCACAGATACGCAGTATTTT.

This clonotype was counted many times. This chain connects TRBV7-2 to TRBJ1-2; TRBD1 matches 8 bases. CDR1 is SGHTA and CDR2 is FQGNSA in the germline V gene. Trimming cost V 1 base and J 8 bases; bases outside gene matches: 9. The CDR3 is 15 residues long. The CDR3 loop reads CASSLVPGTGNGYTF. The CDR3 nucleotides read TGTGCCAGCAGCTTAGTCCCCGGGACAGGAAACGGCTACACCTTC.

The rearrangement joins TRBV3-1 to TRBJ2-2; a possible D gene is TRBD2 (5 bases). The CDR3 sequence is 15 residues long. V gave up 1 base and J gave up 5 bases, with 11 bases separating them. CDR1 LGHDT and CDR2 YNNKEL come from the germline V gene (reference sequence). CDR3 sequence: CASSQGERMTGELFF. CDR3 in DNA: TGTGCCAGCAGCCAAGGGGAGCGGATGACCGGGGAGCTGTTTTTT.

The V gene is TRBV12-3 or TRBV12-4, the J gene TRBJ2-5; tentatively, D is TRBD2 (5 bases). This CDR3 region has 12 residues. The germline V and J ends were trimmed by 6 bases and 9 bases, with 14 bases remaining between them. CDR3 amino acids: CASRKGSAPQYF. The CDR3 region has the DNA TGTGCCAGCAGGAAAGGGAGTGCGCCCCAGTACTTC.

CDR3 loop: CASSLPGSRLETQYF. CDR3 DNA: TGTGCCAGCAGCCTCCCAGGGAGCCGCCTGGAGACCCAGTACTTC. V usage is TRBV7-2 and J usage is TRBJ2-5; TRBD1 or TRBD2 may be the D gene (5 bases each). The CDR3 consists of 15 residues. Trimming left V 5 bases short and J 5 bases short, with 18 bases between. CDR1 and CDR2 (germline): SGHTA, FQGNSA.

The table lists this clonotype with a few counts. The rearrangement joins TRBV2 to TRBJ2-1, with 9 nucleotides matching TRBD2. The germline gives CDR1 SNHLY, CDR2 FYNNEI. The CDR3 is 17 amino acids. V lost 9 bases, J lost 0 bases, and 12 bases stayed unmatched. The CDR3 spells CASTREGRRSSYNEQFF. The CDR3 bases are TGTGCCAGTACGCGGGAGGGCCGACGCTCCTCCTACAATGAGCAGTTCTTC. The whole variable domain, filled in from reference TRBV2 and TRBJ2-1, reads EPEVTQTPSHQVTQMGQEVILRCVPISNHLYFYWYRQILGQKVEFLVSFYNNEISEKSEIFDDQFSVERPDGSNFTLKIRSTKLEDSAMYFCASTREGRRSSYNEQFFGPGTRLTVL.

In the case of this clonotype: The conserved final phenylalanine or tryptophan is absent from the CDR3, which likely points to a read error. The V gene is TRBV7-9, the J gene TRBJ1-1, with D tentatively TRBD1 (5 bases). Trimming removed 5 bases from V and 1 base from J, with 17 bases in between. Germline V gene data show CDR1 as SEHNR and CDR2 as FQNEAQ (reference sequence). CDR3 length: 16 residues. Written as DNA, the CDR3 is TGTGCCAGCAGCCCCTATTATGGGACGGAGAACACTGAAGCTTTCCTT. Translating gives CASSPYYGTENTEAFL.